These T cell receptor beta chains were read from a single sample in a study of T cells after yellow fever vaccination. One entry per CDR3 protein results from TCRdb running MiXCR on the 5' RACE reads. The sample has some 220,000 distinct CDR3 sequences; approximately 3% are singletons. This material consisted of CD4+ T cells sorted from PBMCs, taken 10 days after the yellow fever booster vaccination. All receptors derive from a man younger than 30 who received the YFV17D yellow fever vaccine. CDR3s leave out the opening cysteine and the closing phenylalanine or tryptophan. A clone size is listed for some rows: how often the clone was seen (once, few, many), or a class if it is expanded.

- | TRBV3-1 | ASSQGLTSNYGYT
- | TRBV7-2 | ASSLGGQRYEQY
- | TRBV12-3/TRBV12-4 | ASSFYEETNVLT
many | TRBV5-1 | ASSLEGGIYNEQF
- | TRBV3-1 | ASSQGGEKLF
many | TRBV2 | ASKDRETNEKLF
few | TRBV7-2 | ASSFTSGANVLT
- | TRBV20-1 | SARDRGSSGNTIY
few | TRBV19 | ASSNHPGQGIGQF
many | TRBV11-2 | ASSPRQVVGGYT
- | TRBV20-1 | SAMRTSFFDTQY
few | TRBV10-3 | AISAASGDYEQY
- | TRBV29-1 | SVSRVAGNTDTQY
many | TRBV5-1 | ASSVPGQGANEQY
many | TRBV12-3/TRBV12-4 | ASSLTVSPADTQY
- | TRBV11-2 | ASSLLQGAGTEAF
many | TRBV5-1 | ASSFGPDTQY
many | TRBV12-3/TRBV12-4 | ASSQGARNTEAF
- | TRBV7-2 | ASRGSSGANVLT
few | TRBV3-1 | ASSPRQRRNTIY
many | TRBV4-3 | ASSLAGGRGEQY
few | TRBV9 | ASTPPGMDEQF
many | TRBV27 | ASSTRLAGGYEQF
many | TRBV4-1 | ASSQGGGADTEAF
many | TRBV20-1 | SARRIRPTLEGVNQPQH
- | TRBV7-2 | ASSLLGRQPQH
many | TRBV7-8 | ASLLGGEGTGELF
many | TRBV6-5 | ASTPNQGGKTYEQY
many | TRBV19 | ASRPHGTGPNTEAF
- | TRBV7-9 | ASNLAPGARANYGYT
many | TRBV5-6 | ASSLALGRTNYGYT
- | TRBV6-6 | ASSYWRTNTEAF
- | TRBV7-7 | ASSLRGSSTGTQY
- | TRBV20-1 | SAAKGGLAQGEQF
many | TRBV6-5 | ASTTGLEAF
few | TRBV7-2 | ASSLGDRGLQPQH
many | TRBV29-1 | SGGDHLAKNIQY
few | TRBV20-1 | SARDRRGGAPLH
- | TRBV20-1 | SARIGRVWGYT
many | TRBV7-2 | ASSLGLDYGYT
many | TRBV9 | ASSPRAGTGSSPLH
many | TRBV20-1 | SARAAGTQFNEQF
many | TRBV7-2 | ASSLRGAQRPQH
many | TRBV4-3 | ASSQAEGDIQY
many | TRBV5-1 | ASSLGQGNTGELF